The T cell receptor (beta chain) under discussion was sequenced for a study of cytomegalovirus exposure and HLA in healthy donors. Study results and limitations: TCR beta V- and J-gene trimming, according to a later analysis, was linked to a missense DCLRE1C variant.

The PCR was carried out with 60 Vbeta primers and 13 Jbeta primers. Per the original data handling: Approximately 9.9 million of 80 million or so unique TCR beta chains were shared, per a later count. TCRdb keeps only in-frame clones here, not all; method: immunoSEQ multiplex PCR. From that table come the V and J calls and clone size; the DNA was used to work out D and trimming. The sample shows 55,000 to 70,000 clones, 86% of them seen only once. The length of the CDR3 is 15 residues. The germline gives CDR1 KGHSH, CDR2 LQKENI. V shed 6 bases and J 7 bases; nucleotides not matched to a gene: 9. In regard to this clone: Its antigen is unidentified.

The sample taken for sequencing was PBMCs. V gene TRBV18 combines with J gene TRBJ2-1, with 10 bases identical to TRBD1. The origin of this receptor is a woman aged 25 to 39 in good health and CMV-seronegative. CDR3 nucleotides: TGTGCCAGCTCTCCGTCGTGGGGACAGGGGAATGAGCAGTTCTTC. Translated: CASSPSWGQGNEQFF.